Listed below are T cell receptor beta chains from one sample, sequenced in a study of breast tumors, draining lymph nodes, adjacent tissues. TCRdb used MiXCR to reprocess the multiplex PCR reads, holding one entry per CDR3 protein. The table lists 150,000 to 200,000 distinct CDR3 sequences, around 33% of them singletons. Sample: axillary lymph node tissue. The receptors were sampled from a female donor with breast cancer. Some clones in this sample may be carry-over from other donors' samples. CDR3s include the opening cysteine and the closing phenylalanine or tryptophan. D genes are given only for firm matches. Rows may omit the clone size; those that give it use once, few, many or a size class.

size	V	D	J	CDR3	DNA
few	TRBV3-1	.	TRBJ2-5	CVSSPGQIQETQYF	TGTGTCAGCAGCCCCGGACAGATCCAAGAGACCCAGTACTTC
many	TRBV5-6	.	TRBJ2-3	CASSLSGVADTQYF	TGTGCCAGCAGCTTGAGTGGGGTCGCAGATACGCAGTATTTT
many	TRBV28	.	TRBJ2-7	CASSLRRGLPYEQYF	TGTGCCAGCAGTTTAAGGAGGGGCCTCCCTTACGAGCAGTACTTC
.	TRBV11-2	TRBD2	TRBJ2-1	CASSPRGLAGDEQFF	TGTGCCAGCAGCCCGCGGGGACTAGCGGGAGATGAGCAGTTCTTC
.	TRBV28	.	TRBJ1-2	CASRPEWVSNYGYTF	TGTGCCAGCAGGCCAGAGTGGGTCTCCAACTATGGCTACACCTTC
.	TRBV9	.	TRBJ1-6	CASSDVGSNSPLHF	TGTGCCAGCAGCGATGTCGGGTCGAATTCACCCCTCCACTTT
.	TRBV20-1	TRBD2	TRBJ2-5	CSASGRAQSTQYF	TGCAGTGCTAGCGGGAGGGCCCAGAGCACCCAGTACTTC
.	TRBV24-1	TRBD2	TRBJ2-1	CSTSETSKASYNEQFF	TGTTCCACCAGTGAGACTAGCAAAGCCTCCTACAATGAGCAGTTCTTC
many	TRBV7-3	.	TRBJ2-1	CASSLSSSYNEQFF	TGTGCCAGCAGCTTGTCCTCCTCCTACAATGAGCAGTTCTTC
.	TRBV20-1	.	TRBJ2-5	CSALPGGRGATQYF	TGCAGCGCTCTGCCCGGGGGCAGGGGAGCGACCCAGTACTTC
.	TRBV2	.	TRBJ1-1	CASRGYRNTEAFF	TGTGCCAGCAGGGGGTACCGGAACACTGAAGCTTTCTTT
.	TRBV7-6	TRBD1	TRBJ1-5	CASSLAFSGQGGQPQHF	TGTGCCAGCAGCTTAGCGTTTTCGGGACAGGGAGGTCAGCCCCAGCATTTT
.	TRBV20-1	.	TRBJ2-7	CSARGRRTYEQYF	TGCAGTGCTAGAGGGCGGAGAACCTACGAGCAGTACTTC
many	TRBV20-1	.	TRBJ1-2	CSARDARAGYGYTF	TGCAGTGCTAGAGATGCAAGGGCGGGCTATGGCTACACCTTC
.	TRBV7-3	TRBD2	TRBJ2-3	CASSLRSPSGIPDTQYF	TGTGCCAGCAGCTTAAGATCCCCAAGCGGGATCCCAGATACGCAGTATTTT
.	TRBV18	.	TRBJ1-2	CASSRDISSGNTF	TGTGCCAGCTCACGGGACATCAGCTCTGGAAACACCTTC
many	TRBV7-9	.	TRBJ2-3	CASSPRGTALSLTQYF	TGTGCCAGCAGCCCCCGCGGGACAGCCCTTTCCCTTACGCAGTATTTT
.	TRBV28	.	TRBJ1-1	CASTVQVVNTEAFF	TGTGCCAGCACAGTCCAGGTGGTCAACACTGAAGCTTTCTTT
many	TRBV6-5	TRBD1	TRBJ2-7	CASSLGTGSYEQYF	TGTGCCAGCAGTCTGGGGACAGGCTCCTACGAGCAGTACTTC
many	TRBV2	.	TRBJ1-3	CASDSSGNTIYF	TGTGCCAGCGATAGCTCTGGAAACACCATATATTTT
few	TRBV10-3	TRBD2	TRBJ2-1	CAISERTSGNNEQFF	TGTGCCATCAGTGAGCGGACTAGCGGCAACAATGAGCAGTTCTTC
.	TRBV5-1	TRBD2	TRBJ2-2	CAGSFYGTSHNTGELFF	TGCGCCGGCAGCTTTTACGGGACTAGCCACAACACCGGGGAGCTGTTTTTT
many	TRBV3-1	.	TRBJ2-1	CASSQLGNNEQFF	TGTGCCAGCAGCCAACTGGGTAATAATGAGCAGTTCTTC
many	TRBV6-5	TRBD1	TRBJ1-2	CASSKGQVSNYGYTF	TGTGCCAGCAGTAAAGGACAGGTTTCTAACTATGGCTACACCTTC
many	TRBV6-5	.	TRBJ1-6	CASSYPDRGSPLHF	TGTGCCAGCAGTTACCCCGACCGAGGTTCACCCCTCCACTTT
.	TRBV20-1	.	TRBJ2-7	CSARGLAGISEQYF	TGCAGTGCCAGGGGGCTAGCGGGAATCTCCGAGCAGTACTTC
.	TRBV12-3/TRBV12-4	.	TRBJ1-1	CASSHKAGTAEAFF	TGTGCCAGCAGCCATAAGGCGGGGACCGCTGAAGCTTTCTTT
.	TRBV12-3/TRBV12-4	.	TRBJ1-2	CASSFGQGGSKGYTF	TGTGCCAGCAGTTTTGGCCAGGGTGGGTCAAAAGGCTACACCTTC
.	TRBV15	TRBD2	TRBJ2-7	CATSRDLGQGGDEQYF	TGTGCCACCAGCAGAGACTTAGGTCAGGGAGGGGACGAGCAGTACTTC
.	TRBV6-5	.	TRBJ2-3	CASGHTVQDTQYF	TGTGCCAGCGGACACACCGTCCAGGATACGCAGTATTTT
.	TRBV11-1	TRBD1	TRBJ2-7	CANSYAGTAYEQYF	TGTGCCAACAGCTATGCCGGGACAGCCTACGAGCAGTACTTC
many	TRBV12-3/TRBV12-4	.	TRBJ2-1	CASATTENSYNEQFF	TGTGCCAGCGCAACGACAGAAAACTCCTACAATGAGCAGTTCTTC
many	TRBV20-1	.	TRBJ2-1	CSARGGSHEQFF	TGCAGTGCTAGAGGAGGGAGCCATGAGCAGTTCTTC
many	TRBV5-8	.	TRBJ2-2	CASSLDLVGSNTGELFF	TGTGCCAGCAGCTTGGATTTGGTGGGGTCGAACACCGGGGAGCTGTTTTTT
many	TRBV2	.	TRBJ2-7	CASSDGLGYEQYF	TGTGCCAGCAGTGACGGACTGGGGTACGAGCAGTACTTC
many	TRBV15	TRBD2	TRBJ2-3	CATSISPSGTSTDTQYF	TGTGCCACCAGCATATCCCCTAGCGGGACTAGCACAGATACGCAGTATTTT
many	TRBV2	TRBD1	TRBJ2-7	CASSIRTGYEQYF	TGTGCCAGCAGTATCAGGACAGGCTACGAGCAGTACTTC
.	TRBV27	.	TRBJ1-5	CASNGRAGINQPQHF	TGTGCCAGCAACGGGCGGGCGGGGATCAATCAGCCCCAGCATTTT
many	TRBV11-2	.	TRBJ2-5	CASSSAGALMAGETQYF	TGTGCCAGCAGCTCAGCCGGGGCCCTAATGGCGGGAGAGACCCAGTACTTC
many	TRBV6-2/TRBV6-3	.	TRBJ2-3	CASSYPDWAQYF	TGTGCCAGCAGTTACCCGGACTGGGCGCAGTATTTT
many	TRBV28	.	TRBJ2-3	CASSFGTGTADTQYF	TGTGCCAGCAGTTTCGGGACGGGAACCGCAGATACGCAGTATTTT
many	TRBV7-6	TRBD2	TRBJ2-3	CASSPVGRDYTDTQYF	TGTGCCAGCAGCCCGGTAGGGCGGGACTACACAGATACGCAGTATTTT
few	TRBV5-6	.	TRBJ2-4	CASSLGDTPKNIQYF	TGTGCCAGCAGCTTGGGAGACACACCCAAAAACATTCAGTACTTC
many	TRBV6-1	TRBD2	TRBJ2-7	CASSPLLAGGSYEQYF	TGTGCCAGCAGCCCCTTACTAGCGGGAGGCTCCTACGAGCAGTACTTC
many	TRBV12-3/TRBV12-4	.	TRBJ2-7	CASSFRRAYEQYF	TGTGCCAGCAGTTTCCGCAGAGCCTACGAGCAGTACTTC
many	TRBV28	.	TRBJ2-1	CASRTLTRGYSYNEQFF	TGTGCCAGCAGAACACTTACTAGGGGCTACTCCTACAATGAGCAGTTCTTC
many	TRBV19	.	TRBJ1-3	CASSLSRGSGNTIYF	TGTGCCAGTAGTCTTTCCAGGGGCTCTGGAAACACCATATATTTT
.	TRBV19	.	TRBJ1-6	CASSATGPSNSPLHF	TGTGCCAGTAGTGCTACCGGGCCCAGTAATTCACCCCTCCACTTT
many	TRBV9	TRBD2	TRBJ2-1	CASSPPPLAGGHSYNEQFF	TGTGCCAGCAGCCCACCCCCCCTAGCGGGGGGCCACTCCTATAATGAGCAGTTCTTC
once	TRBV7-9	TRBD1	TRBJ1-4	CASSSWTGGVEKLFF	TGTGCCAGCAGCTCGTGGACAGGGGGCGTTGAAAAACTGTTTTTT
many	TRBV11-2	.	TRBJ1-6	CASSLMRDSPLHF	TGTGCCAGCAGCTTAATGAGGGATTCACCCCTCCACTTT
.	TRBV7-8	.	TRBJ2-5	CASSLDPGPLAETQYF	TGTGCCAGCAGCTTAGATCCAGGACCCTTGGCGGAGACCCAGTACTTC